A single T cell receptor beta chain is shown here with its context. The target of this receptor is not known. This record belongs to a study of T cells expressing NK-cell markers (dated by TCRdb to the early 2020s). A note on the overall study: TCR beta-chain repertoires were profiled in sorted CD3+CD56+NKG2C+, CD3+CD56+NKG2C- and CD3+CD56-NKG2C+ T-cell subsets from roughly eight donors. Seven of the eight sequenced donors were HCMV-seropositive and one was HCMV-seronegative. The study sequenced eight donors, all healthy volunteers chosen at random: three men and five women. Sequencing of the libraries produced 2 x 150 bp reads on Illumina HiSeq 2000/2500, MiSeq or NextSeq. The full study reports these points: In more than five donors, the dominant CD3+CD56+NKG2C+ clonotypes ranked among the top 10 CD8+ clonotypes, making up 1.0-7.0% of CD8+ T cells. Those dominant clonotypes were again the most abundant among CD3+CD56-NKG2C+ cells in several donors, at about 28.3-60.1%. It remained unclear whether the expanded NKG2C-expressing T cell clones were specific for HCMV antigens.

To determine HCMV serostatus, a commercial ELISA kit was used to detect HCMV-specific IgG in serum. Peripheral blood mononuclear cells were isolated from blood by Ficoll density gradient centrifugation. Sequencer: Illumina HiSeq 2000. TCR beta cDNA libraries were made by 5'RACE template switching that added a universal primer site and unique molecular identifiers. Synthesis of cDNA was primed from the TCR beta constant segment and was followed by two consecutive PCR amplification steps. Processing in the source paper ran as follows. Reads were demultiplexed and grouped by UMI with MIGEC, and clonotypes were assembled and quantified with MiTCR. To exclude erroneous sequences, any TCR cDNA sequence not supported by at least two reads was discarded. The tcR package was used for downstream repertoire analysis, with clonotypes matched between fractions based on CDR3 nucleotide sequence plus V segment. VDJmatch was used to annotate antigen specificity against VDJdb, with one amino acid substitution in CDR3 permitted. Reprocessed by TCRdb, the reads give a single entry per CDR3 protein sequence, without DNA. None of the V and J calls come from the authors' own analysis; TCRdb made them. In this sample's table one finds roughly 450,000 distinct CDR3 sequences. The ten largest clones take up over 1.1% of the sample.

The receptor was derived from a woman aged 45 to 65 in good health. Donor details come from another sample of the same person, matched by shared clones. The sample was blood T cells: a sorted CD56 or NKG2C T cell subset, CD4+ or CD8+ T cells, or bulk PBMC T cells (not recorded which).

CDR3 loop: CASSQGYVDQPQHF. This chain joins TRBV14 to TRBJ1-5. From the cysteine up to the phenylalanine, the CDR3 has a length of 14 residues. DNA for this receptor is not on file. Via the germline V gene, CDR1 is SGHDN and CDR2 FVKESK.